This T cell receptor beta chain stems from a study of CD39 and CD103 CD8 tumor-infiltrating T cells. The length of the CDR3 is 15 residues. Germline V gives CDR1 MNHEY, CDR2 SMNVEV (reference sequence). V dropped 6 bases and J dropped 7 bases, with 19 bases sitting between them. Clones were sequenced by immunoSEQ multiplex PCR, and TCRdb holds only the in-frame ones, with some missing. The sample contains approximately 3,000 clones, about four fifths of which appear only once. V usage is TRBV27 and J usage is TRBJ2-1, with D maybe TRBD1 (5 bases). The TCR comes from a human donor with head and neck squamous cell carcinoma. The specimen sequenced was CD39- CD103- CD8+ T cells sorted from the tumor. The subset is: CD103-CD39- double-negative CD45RA- CD8 T cells. The CDR3 protein is CASRPNRSFGNEQFF. The CDR3 DNA is TGTGCCAGCAGGCCTAACAGGTCGTTCGGAAATGAGCAGTTCTTC.